This T cell receptor (beta chain) was recovered during a study of shared T cell receptors in the human thymus. TCRdb keeps only in-frame clones here, not all; method: immunoSEQ multiplex PCR. The sample lists 700,000 to 750,000 clones, 70% to 90% occurring once. This CDR3 has 17 residues. The germline V gene encodes CDR1 SGHTA and CDR2 FQGNSA. V was pared by 5 bases and J by 10 bases, with 17 bases of the junction left unmatched. Only one count was recorded for this clone. These same records also appear under a second study, on human thymus T cells. Per that paper: Thymus tissue was removed during corrective cardiac surgery. Thymic and blood repertoires appeared to carry a bias in their V and J gene usage.

The sequence was obtained from a girl under two years old with a congenital heart defect. V and J are TRBV7-2 and TRBJ1-5; 10 bases are shared with TRBD1. The sequenced material came from thymocytes. CDR3 in DNA: TGTGCCAGCAGCCCAGCATATTGGACAGGGGGAGAGGATCCCCAGCATTTT. Protein sequence: CASSPAYWTGGEDPQHF.